The 25 T cell receptor beta chains given below trace back to one sample, sequenced in a study of T-cell reconstitution after alpha-beta-depleted transplantation in children. During its preparation, the TCRbeta library received unique molecular identifiers. TCRdb analysed the PCR reads with MiXCR anew, one entry per CDR3 protein. This table holds about 410,000 distinct CDR3 sequences, roughly 22% found once. The input for sequencing was PBMCs from the stem cell graft donor, taken from the stem cell graft. The receptor source for this set is a human donor who donated a stem cell graft to a child with acute myeloid leukemia.

The chain employs TRBV20-1 and TRBJ1-5; a weak D match, TRBD1 (5 bases). The germline V gene encodes CDR1 DFQATT and CDR2 SNEGSKA (reference sequence). Trimming took 5 bases from V and 0 from J, leaving 14 bases between them. This CDR3 comprises 15 residues. CDR3 nucleotides: TGCAGTGCTGGGGGACTTTCCCGTAGCAATCAGCCCCAGCATTTT. Translation: CSAGGLSRSNQPQHF.

The J gene is TRBJ1-1, the V gene TRBV5-1; 8 bases are a match to TRBD1. The CDR3 loop spans 15 amino acids. Germline V gene sequence: CDR1 SGHRS, CDR2 YFSETQ. The V gene end was trimmed by 2 bases and the J gene end by 1 base; junction bases not matched to a gene: 4. CDR3 sequence: CASSFQQGENTEAFF. CDR3 nucleotides: TGCGCCAGCAGCTTTCAACAGGGGGAGAACACTGAAGCTTTCTTT.

This clonotype was detected a few times. V usage is TRBV15 and J usage is TRBJ2-1; D is undetermined. V dropped 8 bases and J dropped 4 bases, with 9 bases sitting between them. CDR1 is LNHNV and CDR2 is YYDKDF in the germline V gene (reference sequence). The length of the CDR3 is 12 residues. The CDR3 nucleotides are TGTGCCACCGCTACACTGTACAATGAGCAGTTCTTC. The encoded protein is CATATLYNEQFF.

This clonotype was counted ten times or more. This chain uses TRBV7-9 with TRBJ2-1; TRBD2 aligns across 10 bases. Germline V gene lookup returns CDR1 SEHNR and CDR2 FQNEAQ (reference sequence). V shed 4 bases, J shed 8 bases, and the junction held 8 bases outside the gene matches. The CDR3 spans 15 residues. CDR3 loop: CASSWLAGVLDEQFF. Here the CDR3 DNA reads TGTGCCAGCAGCTGGCTAGCGGGAGTTCTCGATGAGCAGTTCTTC.

This chain joins TRBV11-3 and TRBJ1-1; TRBD1 aligns across 9 bases. The CDR3 has 15 residues. The trim removed 5 bases at V and 0 bases at J, leaving 4 bases unmatched. CDR1 and CDR2 from the germline V gene are SGHNT and YENEEA. CDR3 sequence reads: CASSAQGAMNTEAFF. Here the CDR3 DNA reads TGTGCCAGCAGCGCACAGGGGGCGATGAACACTGAAGCTTTCTTT. Looking up the rest from reference TRBV11-3 and TRBJ1-1 gives the full variable domain: EAGVVQSPRYKIIEKKQPVAFWCNPISGHNTLYWYLQNLGQGPELLIRYENEEAVDDSQLPKDRFSAERLKGVDSTLKIQPAELGDSAVYLCASSAQGAMNTEAFFGQGTRLTVV.

This clonotype showed up many times. The gene calls are TRBV12-3 or TRBV12-4 and TRBJ2-7, with D hard to call. The CDR3 contains 14 residues. V was pared by 7 bases and J by 0 bases, with 13 bases between. The CDR3 spells CASTGRKGSYEQYF. The CDR3 DNA sequence: TGTGCCAGCACCGGGCGGAAAGGCTCCTACGAGCAGTACTTC.

This clonotype was counted many times. V usage is TRBV20-1 and J usage is TRBJ2-1; the match to TRBD1 covers 9 bases. CDR3 length: 14 residues. The germline V gene encodes CDR1 DFQATT and CDR2 SNEGSKA (reference sequence). V trimming: 3 bases; J trimming: 9 bases; junction bases outside the gene matches: 9. CDR3 loop: CSARGVGTGTEQFF. Written as DNA, the CDR3 is TGCAGTGCTAGGGGGGTCGGGACAGGGACTGAGCAGTTCTTC.

The chain is built from TRBV2 and TRBJ1-4; D ambiguous. This CDR3 spans 15 amino acids. CDR1 and CDR2 (germline): SNHLY, FYNNEI. Trimming removed 0 bases at V and 7 bases at J, with 12 bases between. The CDR3 reads CASSEAARRSEKLFF. CDR3 nucleotide sequence: TGTGCCAGCAGTGAAGCGGCACGGCGAAGTGAAAAACTGTTTTTT.

The chain joins TRBV11-2 to TRBJ1-1; D gene unclear. The CDR3 is made up of 15 amino acids. CDR1 is SGHAT and CDR2 is FQNNGV in the germline V gene. V lost 3 bases to trimming and J lost 1 base, with 12 bases between them. The CDR3 reads CASSFGGRPNTEAFF. For the CDR3, the DNA is TGTGCCAGCAGCTTTGGTGGGCGCCCGAACACTGAAGCTTTCTTT.

This clonotype was seen repeatedly, ten times or more. The chain combines TRBV6-1 with TRBJ2-1, with 10 bases aligning to TRBD2. V dropped 5 bases and J dropped 9; count of bases not matched to a gene: 10. This CDR3 has 15 residues. Germline CDR1 reads MNHNS; CDR2 reads SASEGT. CDR3 sequence: CASSPVAGGAGEQFF. CDR3 bases: TGTGCCAGCAGTCCTGTAGCGGGAGGAGCGGGTGAGCAGTTCTTC.

This clonotype has a count of ten or more. The J gene is TRBJ1-1, the V gene TRBV12-3 or TRBV12-4; D not resolved. The CDR3 is 13 amino acids. Trimming removed 3 bases at V and 2 bases at J, with 7 bases between. CDR3 DNA sequence: TGTGCCAGCAGTTTGATGAGTAACACTGAAGCTTTCTTT. Translated, it gives CASSLMSNTEAFF.

This clonotype turned up a few times. The chain recombines TRBV12-3 or TRBV12-4 with TRBJ2-2; D might be TRBD2 (8 bases). V was pared by 6 bases and J by 6 bases, with 14 bases between. The CDR3 totals 14 residues. The DNA for the CDR3 is TGTGCCAGCAGCAGGGGGACTAGTGCCGGGGAGCTGTTTTTT. It codes for CASSRGTSAGELFF.

This clonotype was seen more than once but under ten times. The chain links TRBV12-3 or TRBV12-4 to TRBJ1-5; D possibly corresponds to TRBD1 (5 bases). Trimming removed 3 bases from V and 0 bases from J, with 9 bases in between. The CDR3 is 15 amino acids. The CDR3 DNA sequence: TGTGCCAGCAGTTTCTTGGGGGGTAGCAATCAGCCCCAGCATTTT. As protein: CASSFLGGSNQPQHF.

The V gene is TRBV24-1, the J gene TRBJ2-7, with D perhaps matching TRBD1 (6 bases). The CDR3 is made up of 15 amino acids. Germline CDR1 and CDR2: KGHDR and SFDVKD. Between the trimmed V and J ends, which lost 4 bases and 5 bases, there was a span of 17 bases. CDR3 nucleotides: TGTGCCACCAGTGACCCGAGGGGGAGCAGCCACGAGCAGTACTTC. It is translated as CATSDPRGSSHEQYF.

This sequence joins TRBV6-1 and TRBJ2-3, with 9 nucleotides matching TRBD1. Germline CDR1 reads MNHNS; CDR2 reads SASEGT. Trimming removed 6 bases from V and 4 bases from J; junction bases left unmatched: 8. The CDR3 sequence is 15 residues long. CDR3 sequence reads: CASRDPGQGPDTQYF. CDR3 nucleotide sequence: TGTGCCAGCAGGGACCCGGGACAGGGCCCAGATACGCAGTATTTT.

This clonotype has only a few counts. The chain carries TRBV3-1 and TRBJ2-7; 7 positions match TRBD1. The CDR3 is 11 residues long. V lost 8 bases to trimming and J lost 2 bases; unmatched junction nucleotides: 0. Germline V gene sequence: CDR1 LGHDT, CDR2 YNNKEL (reference sequence). The CDR3 is CASGTAYEQYF. Written as DNA, the CDR3 is TGTGCCAGCGGGACAGCCTACGAGCAGTACTTC.

V and J are TRBV7-7 and TRBJ1-5, with 8 bases matching TRBD1. The CDR3 contains 14 residues. V lost 11 bases to trimming and J lost 4 bases; unmatched junction nucleotides: 10. CDR1 and CDR2 from the germline V gene are SSHAT and FNYEAQ (reference sequence). Written as DNA, the CDR3 is TGTGCCCAGAAGGGCAGGGGGCTTAATCAGCCCCAGCATTTT. Protein product: CAQKGRGLNQPQHF. Full variable domain (remainder filled in from reference TRBV7-7 and TRBJ1-5): GAGVSQSPRYKVTKRGQDVTLRCDPISSHATLYWYQQALGQGPEFLTYFNYEAQPDKSGLPSDRFSAERPEGSISTLTIQRTEQRDSAMYRCAQKGRGLNQPQHFGDGTRLSIL.

In its sample, this clonotype was seen many times. In DNA form, the CDR3 reads TGTGCCAGCAGATACTCGGTGAGCGAGCAGTACTTC. Residues: CASRYSVSEQYF. This sequence joins TRBV12-3 or TRBV12-4 and TRBJ2-7; D uncertain. The CDR3 extends over 12 amino acids. The germline V and J ends were trimmed by 6 bases and 6 bases, with 12 bases remaining between them.

The chain carries TRBV6-2 or TRBV6-3 and TRBJ2-3, with 9 bases aligning to TRBD1. Trimming cost V 2 bases and J 2 bases; bases outside gene matches: 8. The length of the CDR3 is 17 residues. The germline V gene encodes CDR1 MNHEY and CDR2 SVGEGT. The CDR3: CASSYTRGQGVTDTQYF. The CDR3 DNA reads TGTGCCAGCAGTTACACGCGGGGACAGGGTGTCACAGATACGCAGTATTTT.

The V gene is TRBV15, the J gene TRBJ2-1; D is unclear. The CDR3 has 11 residues. V gave up 5 bases and J gave up 12 bases, with 11 bases separating them. Germline values: CDR1 LNHNV, CDR2 YYDKDF (reference sequence). The CDR3 region has the DNA TGTGCCACCAGCGGCCTTTTCGCGCAGTTCTTC. Its translation is CATSGLFAQFF.

There are a few counts of this clonotype. The V and J genes are TRBV7-6 and TRBJ2-7; D remains ambiguous. Looked up from germline, CDR1 is SGHVS and CDR2 is FNYEAQ. The CDR3 has 13 residues. Trimming took off 8 bases at V and 5 bases at J, with 16 bases between the two ends. The CDR3 DNA reads as TGTGCCAGCCGGCAACTGGGTGAAAACGAGCAGTACTTC. This translates into CASRQLGENEQYF.

This clonotype was found many times. The chain uses TRBV6-4 and TRBJ2-3; a weak D match, TRBD1 (6 bases). The V end lost 4 bases, the J end lost 1 base, and 12 bases lay between the germline ends. Germline loops: CDR1 MRHNA, CDR2 SNTAGT. The CDR3 consists of 15 residues. CDR3 sequence: CASSAHKGGTDTQYF. The CDR3 bases are TGTGCCAGCAGTGCCCACAAGGGGGGCACAGATACGCAGTATTTT.

This clonotype was observed many times. The chain employs TRBV20-1 and TRBJ2-1; tentatively, D is TRBD2 (6 bases). V lost 0 bases and J 5 bases, leaving 17 bases between the germline ends. CDR3 length: 16 amino acids. CDR1 DFQATT and CDR2 SNEGSKA come from the germline V gene (reference sequence). DNA for the CDR3: TGCAGTGCTAGAGACTCAGGTCTAGCGAGCCACAATGAGCAGTTCTTC. This sequence encodes CSARDSGLASHNEQFF.

This clonotype was observed a single time. The chain carries TRBV27 and TRBJ2-4; 7 bases agree with TRBD2. Germline CDR1 MNHEY, CDR2 SMNVEV (reference sequence). The CDR3 sequence is 16 residues long. V gave up 4 bases and J gave up 6 bases; unmatched junction bases: 12. The CDR3 protein is CASSSPTREGRNIQYF. CDR3 sequence (DNA): TGTGCCAGCAGTTCCCCGACTAGGGAGGGCAGAAACATTCAGTACTTC.

This clonotype has at least ten counts. The rearrangement joins TRBV12-3 or TRBV12-4 to TRBJ2-5, with D perhaps matching TRBD1 (5 bases). The CDR3 contains 14 residues. V dropped 5 bases and J dropped 5 bases, with 15 bases sitting between them. The DNA for the CDR3 is TGTGCCAGCAGTACCCGTGAAGGGGCGGAGACCCAGTACTTC. Protein: CASSTREGAETQYF.